These 19 T cell receptor beta chains share one sample of origin, sequenced in a study of blood T cell repertoires in COVID-19. Libraries were prepared by immunoSEQ multiplex PCR; TCRdb keeps only in-frame clonotypes and omits some of them. This sample has around 130,000 clones; roughly 80% occur once, and the top ten carry more than 10%. What was sequenced was peripheral blood. The receptor set was obtained from a woman aged 55-70 years with acute or convalescent COVID-19.

The chain links TRBV4-1 to TRBJ2-3; 9 bases line up with TRBD2. The CDR3 has 17 residues. CDR1 is MGHRA, CDR2 YSYEKL, per germline. V shed 0 bases and J 2 bases; nucleotides not matched to a gene: 6. CDR3 residues: CASSQDLLAGLTDTQYF. As DNA, the CDR3 is TGCGCCAGCAGCCAAGATCTGCTAGCGGGGCTCACAGATACGCAGTATTTT.

The chain joins TRBV30 to TRBJ1-5, with no clear D. Germline CDR1 GTSNPN, CDR2 SVGIG (reference sequence). CDR3 length: 16 residues. The ends were cut back, 5 bases at V and 0 bases at J, with 17 bases in the middle. CDR3 nucleotide sequence: TGTGCCTGGGCCACGGGGAGCTCGATTAGCAATCAGCCCCAGCATTTT. Translating gives CAWATGSSISNQPQHF.

CDR3: CSVQGQGDWEPQHF. In DNA form, the CDR3 reads TGCAGCGTTCAGGGACAGGGGGATTGGGAGCCCCAGCATTTT. This chain joins TRBV29-1 and TRBJ1-5; 11 bases match TRBD1. There are 14 residues in the CDR3. CDR1 and CDR2 (germline): SQVTM, ANQGSEA. V shed 5 bases, J shed 8 bases, and the junction held 8 bases outside the gene matches.

Here the CDR3 reads CASSYSGEGGYTF. The CDR3 nucleotides are TGTGCCAGCAGTTACTCCGGGGAAGGTGGCTACACCTTC. The V call is TRBV6-6, the J call TRBJ1-2; no reliable D call. The V end was cut by 0 bases, the J end by 7 bases, with 9 bases between. CDR3 length: 13 amino acids. Germline lookup yields CDR1 MNHNY and CDR2 SVGAGI (reference sequence).

The chain carries TRBV7-2 and TRBJ2-2; 10 positions agree with TRBD1. Germline trimming cut 4 bases from V and 4 bases from J; bases unmatched to any gene: 6. CDR3 length equals 16 residues. Germline values: CDR1 SGHTA, CDR2 FQGNSA. CDR3 coding DNA: TGTGCCAGCAGCTCCTACCGGGACAGGGGCACCGGGGAGCTGTTTTTT. Translating gives CASSSYRDRGTGELFF.

With regard to this clone: The same CDR3 also results from other DNA sequences found in this sample. CDR3 sequence (DNA): TGTGCCAGCAGTTTAGGAGGGGGCACTGAAGCTTTCTTT. Translating gives CASSLGGGTEAFF. The chain is built from TRBV12-3 or TRBV12-4 and TRBJ1-1; D is perhaps TRBD1 (6 bases). V lost 1 base to trimming and J lost 4 bases, with 7 bases between them. The length of the CDR3 is 13 residues.

This chain joins TRBV5-6 and TRBJ1-1, with D tentatively TRBD1 (5 bases). The germline V and J ends were trimmed by 5 bases and 1 base, with 24 bases remaining between them. The germline V gene has CDR1 SGHDT and CDR2 YYEEEE. The CDR3 has 18 residues. CDR3 DNA: TGTGCCAGCAGAACTAACCGGGGGATCAAAATCAGGAACACTGAAGCTTTCTTT. It specifies CASRTNRGIKIRNTEAFF. Full variable domain (missing parts from reference TRBV5-6 and TRBJ1-1): DAGVTQSPTHLIKTRGQQVTLRCSPKSGHDTVSWYQQALGQGPQFIFQYYEEEERQRGNFPDRFSGHQFPNYSSELNVNALLLGDSALYLCASRTNRGIKIRNTEAFFGQGTRLTVV.

This chain links TRBV7-9 with TRBJ1-2; D is unclear. The CDR3 has 13 amino acids. Trimming took 8 bases from V and 4 from J, leaving 14 bases between them. Germline V gene data show CDR1 as SEHNR and CDR2 as FQNEAQ (reference sequence). The CDR3 DNA reads TGTGCCAGCGGCCCGGGAAGCCTCTATGGCTACACCTTC. This sequence encodes CASGPGSLYGYTF.

This clone occurred a few times. The chain is built from TRBV24-1 and TRBJ1-1; 12 nucleotides align to TRBD1. The V segment lost 11 bases and the J segment 6 bases; nucleotides outside the gene matches: 12. There are 15 residues in the CDR3. The germline V gene encodes CDR1 KGHDR and CDR2 SFDVKD. The CDR3 here is CANDGTGGAFPEAFF. Here the CDR3 DNA reads TGTGCCAACGACGGGACAGGGGGCGCGTTCCCTGAAGCTTTCTTT.

The V and J genes are TRBV6-5 and TRBJ1-2; D might be TRBD1 (6 bases). Trimming took 4 bases from V and 3 from J, leaving 9 bases between them. The CDR3 spans 13 residues. Germline V gene data show CDR1 as MNHEY and CDR2 as SVGAGI. The CDR3 spells CASSLYRDYGYTF. CDR3 bases: TGTGCCAGCAGTTTGTACAGGGACTATGGCTACACCTTC.

This chain connects TRBV5-1 to TRBJ1-2; tentatively, D is TRBD1 (6 bases). This CDR3 is built from 19 residues. CDR1 and CDR2 from the germline V gene are SGHRS and YFSETQ. Deletions cut 4 bases from V and 1 base from J, with 26 bases between. CDR3 DNA: TGCGCCAGCAGCCACCAGAGATTTACCACAGGGTTCGGTAACTATGGCTACACCTTC. This gives the protein CASSHQRFTTGFGNYGYTF.

The chain recombines TRBV12-3 or TRBV12-4 with TRBJ1-4; D is unclear. This CDR3 has 13 amino acids. With 4 bases removed from V and 8 bases from J, the gap between germline ends came to 11 bases. In DNA, the CDR3 is TGTGCCAGCAGTTCTGAGAGAGTGGAAAAACTGTTTTTT. Its protein product is CASSSERVEKLFF.

The chain combines TRBV5-4 with TRBJ2-3; D is possibly TRBD1 (5 bases). The CDR3 is made up of 13 amino acids. V dropped 1 base and J dropped 6 bases, with 9 bases sitting between them. The germline V gene encodes CDR1 SGHNT and CDR2 YYREEE (reference sequence). CDR3 sequence reads: CASSLYGADTQYF. The CDR3 region has the DNA TGTGCCAGCAGCTTGTATGGGGCGGATACGCAGTATTTT. The full variable domain, with the rest looked up from reference TRBV5-4 and TRBJ2-3, is ETGVTQSPTHLIKTRGQQVTLRCSSQSGHNTVSWYQQALGQGPQFIFQYYREEENGRGNFPPRFSGLQFPNYSSELNVNALELDDSALYLCASSLYGADTQYFGPGTRLTVL.

The rearrangement joins TRBV9 to TRBJ2-2; 8 bases fit TRBD1. This CDR3 region has 18 residues. The germline CDR1 and CDR2 sequences are SGDLS and YYNGEE. With 2 bases clipped from V and 5 bases from J, the junction kept 14 bases outside the gene matches. The DNA of the CDR3 is TGTGCCAGCAGCGTCTGGAGCTCCGCAGGGGGCAGGACCGGGGAGCTGTTTTTT. It specifies CASSVWSSAGGRTGELFF.

V and J are TRBV7-9 and TRBJ2-1; D might be TRBD1 (6 bases). V lost 4 bases to trimming and J lost 8 bases, with 24 bases between them. Germline CDR1 and CDR2: SEHNR and FQNEAQ (reference sequence). The CDR3 contains 17 residues. The CDR3 protein is CASSSRGGPLSNYEQFF. DNA of the CDR3: TGTGCCAGCAGCTCTAGAGGGGGACCGCTCTCCAATTATGAGCAGTTCTTC.

The CDR3 coding sequence is TGTGCCACCAGAGAGACAGGCCTGAACACTGAAGCTTTCTTT. It translates to CATRETGLNTEAFF. The rearrangement joins TRBV24-1 to TRBJ1-1, with D possibly being TRBD1 (6 bases). V was trimmed by 7 bases and J by 0 bases, leaving 11 bases between them. CDR1 KGHDR and CDR2 SFDVKD come from the germline V gene. The CDR3 is 14 residues long.

The chain uses TRBV11-2 and TRBJ1-3, with D tentatively TRBD1 (5 bases). The CDR3 has 14 amino acids. V lost 4 bases, J lost 4 bases, and 11 bases lay in between. Germline V gives CDR1 SGHAT, CDR2 FQNNGV. DNA for the CDR3: TGTGCCAGCAGCTCATCCCCAGGGGGAAACACCATATATTTT. Translation gives CASSSSPGGNTIYF.

This chain connects TRBV9 to TRBJ1-2; 7 positions agree with TRBD1. Per germline, CDR1 SGDLS and CDR2 YYNGEE. The J segment lost 6 bases and the V segment lost 1 base, leaving 0 bases of the junction unmatched. The CDR3 is 12 amino acids. CDR3: CASSVTGDGYTF. CDR3 nucleotide sequence: TGTGCCAGCAGCGTAACAGGGGATGGCTACACCTTC.

This chain uses TRBV28 with TRBJ1-1; 9 nucleotides match TRBD1. V shed 6 bases, J shed 6 bases, and the junction held 17 bases outside the gene matches. Germline V gives CDR1 MDHEN, CDR2 SYDVKM. The length of the CDR3 is 17 residues. The CDR3 protein is CASSPPSLDRGLPEAFF. CDR3 in DNA: TGTGCCAGCAGCCCACCCTCCCTGGACAGGGGTTTACCTGAAGCTTTCTTT. The whole variable domain, remainder taken from reference TRBV28 and TRBJ1-1, is DVKVTQSSRYLVKRTGEKVFLECVQDMDHENMFWYRQDPGLGLRLIYFSYDVKMKEKGDIPEGYSVSREKKERFSLILESASTNQTSMYLCASSPPSLDRGLPEAFFGQGTRLTVV.